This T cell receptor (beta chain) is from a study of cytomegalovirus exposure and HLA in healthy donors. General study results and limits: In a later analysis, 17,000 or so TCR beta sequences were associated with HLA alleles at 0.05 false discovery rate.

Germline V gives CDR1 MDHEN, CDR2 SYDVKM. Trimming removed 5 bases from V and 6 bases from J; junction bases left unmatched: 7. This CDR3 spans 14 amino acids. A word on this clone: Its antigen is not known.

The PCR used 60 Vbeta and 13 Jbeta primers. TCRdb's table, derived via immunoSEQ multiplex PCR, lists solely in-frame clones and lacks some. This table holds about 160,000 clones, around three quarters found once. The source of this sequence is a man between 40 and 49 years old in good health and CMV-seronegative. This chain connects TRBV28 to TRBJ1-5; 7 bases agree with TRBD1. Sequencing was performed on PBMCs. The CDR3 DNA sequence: TGTGCCAGCAGTGGTGGACAGGACAGTCAGCCCCAGCATTTT. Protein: CASSGGQDSQPQHF.